The 27 T cell receptor beta chains listed next were all sequenced from one sample in a study of cytomegalovirus exposure and HLA in healthy donors (dated by TCRdb to the late 2010s). Libraries were prepared through the immunoSEQ multiplex PCR assay. TCRdb's version of the immuneACCESS table is confined to in-frame rearrangements and falls short of the full clone set. An unresolved V gene accounts for under half of the shortfall where checked; the remainder is of unknown origin. This sample holds some 170,000 clones; 87% were observed only once. Roughly 1.5% of the sample is held by the ten biggest clonotypes. What was sequenced was PBMCs. The receptors here all came from a woman in her 30s in good health and CMV-seronegative.

V and J are TRBV19 and TRBJ1-1; 7 nucleotides line up with TRBD1. CDR1 LNHDA and CDR2 SQIVND come from the germline V gene (reference sequence). The CDR3 spans 17 residues. V was pared by 4 bases and J by 3 bases, with 14 bases of the junction left unmatched. The CDR3 loop reads CASSKPLRQGEDTEAFF. DNA for the CDR3: TGTGCCAGTAGTAAGCCCCTAAGACAGGGTGAAGACACTGAAGCTTTCTTT.

The rearrangement joins TRBV6-1 to TRBJ2-2; TRBD2 agrees at 9 bases. Per the germline V gene, CDR1 is MNHNS and CDR2 is SASEGT. CDR3 length: 15 amino acids. The ends lost 6 bases at V and 7 bases at J; junction bases unmatched: 9. CDR3 DNA sequence: TGTGCCAGCAGGAAAGCCGGGACTAGCATCGGGGAGCTGTTTTTT. The encoded protein is CASRKAGTSIGELFF.

The chain combines TRBV9 with TRBJ1-1; D perhaps matches TRBD1 (6 bases). The CDR3 runs 16 residues. V shed 0 bases and J shed 3 bases, with 15 bases lying between them. Germline CDR1 and CDR2: SGDLS and YYNGEE. The CDR3 is CASSVAVLGADTEAFF. As DNA, the CDR3 is TGTGCCAGCAGCGTAGCGGTTCTGGGGGCCGACACTGAAGCTTTCTTT.

The V and J genes are TRBV14 and TRBJ2-3; 9 bases agree with TRBD2. V lost 4 bases and J lost 2; bases outside the gene matches: 10. The length of the CDR3 is 17 residues. CDR1 is SGHDN and CDR2 is FVKESK in the germline V gene. DNA for the CDR3: TGTGCCAGCAGCCCCCCTTTGGCGGGGGGGATCACAGATACGCAGTATTTT. It is translated as CASSPPLAGGITDTQYF.

This clone has only one observation. The DNA of the CDR3 is TGTGCCAGCAGTACCACAGGGGGCACTGAAGCTTTCTTT. Protein product: CASSTTGGTEAFF. V usage is TRBV6-6 and J usage is TRBJ1-1, with 8 positions matching TRBD1. The CDR3 length is 13 residues. V shed 5 bases and J 4 bases; nucleotides not matched to a gene: 3. Germline CDR1 is MNHNY and CDR2 is SVGAGI (reference sequence).

The chain combines TRBV15 with TRBJ2-3; tentatively, D is TRBD2 (6 bases). V shed 1 base and J shed 3 bases, with 11 bases lying between them. In germline, CDR1 is LNHNV, CDR2 YYDKDF (reference sequence). The CDR3 has 15 residues. CDR3 bases: TGTGCCACCAGCAGAGTGGGGGGTGGGACAGATACGCAGTATTTT. Its protein is CATSRVGGGTDTQYF.

The chain couples TRBV6-1 to TRBJ1-1, with 8 nucleotides matching TRBD1. With V trimmed by 2 bases and J by 2 bases, 10 bases remained unmatched. CDR1 and CDR2 from the germline V gene are MNHNS and SASEGT. This CDR3 is built from 17 residues. The CDR3 bases are TGTGCCAGCAGTGAATACTTCCATGACAGGGGTAACACTGAAGCTTTCTTT. It specifies CASSEYFHDRGNTEAFF.

V usage is TRBV30 and J usage is TRBJ2-3; 7 bases agree with TRBD1. V lost 0 bases and J lost 2; bases outside the gene matches: 2. From germline, CDR1 is GTSNPN and CDR2 SVGIG (reference sequence). The CDR3 covers 14 residues. CDR3 loop: CAWSVRGITDTQYF. Here the CDR3 DNA reads TGTGCCTGGAGTGTCAGGGGGATCACAGATACGCAGTATTTT.

The rearrangement links TRBV7-2 to TRBJ2-3, with D maybe TRBD1 (5 bases). V was shortened by 1 base and J by 0 bases, with 8 bases between the two germline ends. This CDR3 contains 15 residues. The germline V gene has CDR1 SGHTA and CDR2 FQGNSA. CDR3 in DNA: TGTGCCAGCAGCTTAGATCAGGGCAGCACAGATACGCAGTATTTT. As protein: CASSLDQGSTDTQYF.

The V gene is TRBV19, the J gene TRBJ1-1, with D possibly matching TRBD1 (5 bases). Germline lookup yields CDR1 LNHDA and CDR2 SQIVND (reference sequence). The V gene lost 1 base and the J gene lost 6 bases, with 12 bases spanning the gap. This CDR3 is built from 14 residues. The CDR3 sequence: CASSIVSGGPEAFF. CDR3 DNA sequence: TGTGCCAGTAGTATAGTCTCGGGGGGACCTGAAGCTTTCTTT.

The rearrangement uses TRBV7-2 and TRBJ2-7; TRBD2 aligns across 10 bases. CDR3 length: 18 amino acids. V lost 0 bases, J lost 0 bases, and 8 bases stayed unmatched. Looked up from germline, CDR1 is SGHTA and CDR2 is FQGNSA. DNA of the CDR3: TGTGCCAGCAGCTTAGCGCTGTCTAGCGGGGGAGTCTCCTACGAGCAGTACTTC. This encodes CASSLALSSGGVSYEQYF.

The V call is TRBV6-5, the J call TRBJ2-7, with unresolved D. CDR1 is MNHEY and CDR2 is SVGAGI in the germline V gene. Trimming took 0 bases from V and 2 from J, leaving 8 bases between them. CDR3 length equals 14 residues. CDR3 region: CASSYSMAAYEQYF. The CDR3 DNA sequence: TGTGCCAGCAGTTACTCGATGGCAGCCTACGAGCAGTACTTC.

The J gene is TRBJ1-1, the V gene TRBV4-3; weak D call: TRBD1 (6 bases). V gave up 1 base and J gave up 0 bases, with 9 bases separating them. The germline V gene has CDR1 LGHNA and CDR2 YSLEER. The CDR3 sequence is 15 residues long. CDR3 loop: CASSQGTAVNTEAFF. CDR3 nucleotide sequence: TGCGCCAGCAGCCAAGGGACAGCCGTGAACACTGAAGCTTTCTTT.

The chain couples TRBV6-1 to TRBJ2-1, with TRBD1 matching 11 bases. This CDR3 has 16 residues. CDR1 is MNHNS, CDR2 SASEGT, per germline. The V and J ends lost 2 bases and 6 bases, in that order; junction bases with no gene match: 6. The CDR3 DNA reads TGTGCCAGCAGTGAATTTCCAGGGACAGGGGGCAATGAGCAGTTCTTC. It specifies CASSEFPGTGGNEQFF.

CDR3 sequence (DNA): TGTGCCAGCAGCAGGGACACACTAACAGATACGCAGTATTTT. It codes for CASSRDTLTDTQYF. V usage is TRBV7-9 and J usage is TRBJ2-3; possible D gene TRBD1, 6 bases. Germline-derived CDR1 and CDR2 are SEHNR and FQNEAQ (reference sequence). This CDR3 is 14 amino acids long. V was clipped by 5 bases and J by 3 bases, with 12 bases between them.

The chain links TRBV6-1 to TRBJ1-2; TRBD1 matches 7 bases. This CDR3 is built from 13 residues. Trimming cost V 1 base and J 13 bases; bases outside gene matches: 9. Per germline, CDR1 MNHNS and CDR2 SASEGT. CDR3 sequence (DNA): TGTGCCAGCAGTGAAGATCCGGGACAGCGTTTCACCTTC. Amino acid sequence: CASSEDPGQRFTF.

This chain connects TRBV19 to TRBJ1-1; 11 bases fit TRBD1. Germline trimming cut 6 bases from V and 6 bases from J; bases unmatched to any gene: 21. The CDR3 sequence is 19 residues long. Germline V gene sequence: CDR1 LNHDA, CDR2 SQIVND (reference sequence). The CDR3, as DNA: TGTGCCAGTAGCCTGTCACCCGGGGGACAGGGGGTTTTCCGGTCTGAAGCTTTCTTT. It yields the protein CASSLSPGGQGVFRSEAFF.

The genes are TRBV9 and TRBJ2-7; 8 bases fit TRBD1. With 0 bases clipped from V and 6 bases from J, the junction kept 8 bases outside the gene matches. Germline CDR1 reads SGDLS; CDR2 reads YYNGEE. The CDR3 length is 15 residues. In DNA, the CDR3 is TGTGCCAGCAGCGTAGGATCAGGACAGGGCTTCGAGCAGTACTTC. Amino acid sequence: CASSVGSGQGFEQYF.

The chain couples TRBV25-1 to TRBJ2-1; D uncertain. Germline V gene lookup returns CDR1 MGHDK and CDR2 SYGVNS. Trimming cost V 0 bases and J 8 bases, with 11 bases left between them. This CDR3 is built from 14 residues. The CDR3 is CASSEYGQAHEQFF. The CDR3 DNA sequence: TGTGCCAGCAGTGAATATGGGCAGGCTCATGAGCAGTTCTTC.

The chain links TRBV7-9 to TRBJ2-1; the D is unclear. The CDR3 extends over 15 amino acids. The V gene lost 3 bases and the J gene lost 0 bases, with 9 bases spanning the gap. CDR1 and CDR2 from the germline V gene are SEHNR and FQNEAQ (reference sequence). CDR3 nucleotide sequence: TGTGCCAGCAGCTTCCCCCCCGGCTCCTACAATGAGCAGTTCTTC. The encoded protein is CASSFPPGSYNEQFF. The full variable domain, in which reference TRBV7-9 and TRBJ2-1 provide the parts outside the CDR3, is DTGVSQNPRHKITKRGQNVTFRCDPISEHNRLYWYRQTLGQGPEFLTYFQNEAQLEKSRLLSDRFSAERPKGSFSTLEIQRTEQGDSAMYLCASSFPPGSYNEQFFGPGTRLTVL.

The count of this clone is one. The chain uses TRBV14 and TRBJ1-1; D not resolved. The ends were cut back, 6 bases at V and 1 base at J, with 9 bases in the middle. The length of the CDR3 is 13 residues. Germline assignment: CDR1 SGHDN and CDR2 FVKESK. This CDR3 reads CASRLGGNTEAFF. The CDR3 DNA sequence: TGTGCCAGCAGGCTGGGAGGGAACACTGAAGCTTTCTTT.

As DNA, the CDR3 is TGTGCCAGCAGTTTCAGCGAGCGAAACTATGGCTACACCTTC. Its protein is CASSFSERNYGYTF. This chain uses TRBV6-6 with TRBJ1-2; no clear D gene. In germline, CDR1 is MNHNY, CDR2 SVGAGI (reference sequence). The CDR3 covers 14 residues. The V and J ends lost 4 bases and 2 bases respectively, with 11 bases between them.

The chain employs TRBV4-1 and TRBJ2-2; 14 bases are shared with TRBD2. Germline V gives CDR1 MGHRA, CDR2 YSYEKL. The CDR3 consists of 16 residues. V lost 8 bases to trimming and J lost 2 bases; unmatched junction nucleotides: 4. CDR3 protein: CASRTSGGLNTGELFF. DNA for the CDR3: TGCGCCAGCCGGACTAGCGGGGGGTTAAACACCGGGGAGCTGTTTTTT.

This chain connects TRBV4-3 to TRBJ2-5; TRBD2 matches 8 bases. The CDR3 contains 17 residues. The V gene's germline CDR1 is LGHNA and CDR2 YSLEER. V trimming: 1 base; J trimming: 2 bases; junction bases outside the gene matches: 9. The CDR3 loop reads CASSQVLSGGRQETQYF. In nucleotides, the CDR3 is TGCGCCAGCAGCCAAGTGTTGTCGGGGGGGCGTCAAGAGACCCAGTACTTC.

This clone is a singleton in its sample. The chain links TRBV27 to TRBJ1-2; D not certain. V was pared by 2 bases and J by 8 bases, with 12 bases between. This CDR3 contains 13 residues. Germline CDR1 is MNHEY and CDR2 is SMNVEV (reference sequence). CDR3 DNA sequence: TGTGCCAGCAGTTTAACTCATCTAGGCGGCTACACCTTC. This gives the protein CASSLTHLGGYTF.

The chain links TRBV6-5 to TRBJ1-6, with D possibly being TRBD1 (5 bases). Trimming removed 2 bases from V and 6 bases from J, with 11 bases in between. CDR3 size: 15 residues. Per germline, CDR1 MNHEY and CDR2 SVGAGI. The CDR3: CASSYSSGFNSPLHF. The DNA of the CDR3 is TGTGCCAGCAGTTACAGTTCAGGGTTTAATTCACCCCTCCACTTT.

CDR3 protein: CASSESEGAGYTF. CDR3 DNA: TGCGCCAGCAGTGAGTCTGAAGGGGCCGGCTACACCTTC. The chain is built from TRBV10-1 and TRBJ1-2, with D perhaps matching TRBD1 (5 bases). From germline, CDR1 is WNHNN and CDR2 SYGVQD (reference sequence). Deletions cut 0 bases from V and 8 bases from J, with 10 bases between. The CDR3 consists of 13 residues.